This T cell receptor (beta chain) was observed in a study of shared T cell receptors in the human thymus. Germline CDR1 SEHNR, CDR2 FQNEAQ (reference sequence). The length of the CDR3 is 18 residues. The V and J ends lost 5 bases and 5 bases respectively, with 27 bases between them. Data came from immunoSEQ multiplex PCR; TCRdb stores just in-frame clones and leaves some out. The sample contains approximately 760,000 clones, roughly 85% of which appear only once. The same sample was also studied in work on human thymus T cells. In that study: Healthy Finnish infants undergoing corrective surgery for congenital heart defects were the donors. During corrective heart surgery, resections were taken, and the thymus tissue came from them. Blood and thymic repertoires both appeared biased in V and J gene usage. Unrelated individuals were reported by related research to share highly overlapping thymic repertoires.

This TCR was recovered from a girl under three years old with a congenital heart defect. The material sequenced was thymocytes. This rearrangement joins TRBV7-9 to TRBJ1-2; D not resolved. The CDR3 region is CASSQIDPLDQSLYGYTF. The CDR3 DNA reads as TGTGCCAGCAGCCAAATCGACCCCCTAGACCAAAGCCTTTATGGCTACACCTTC.